This record covers a single TCR beta chain. The antigen is undetermined. This entry comes from a study of cytomegalovirus exposure and HLA in healthy donors. About the research overall: Earlier sequencing of about 179 million T cells yielded under 120 million unique TCR beta sequences. Study observations and caveats: Among TCR beta chains, those listed as cytomegalovirus-associated numbered more than 150.

The V and J ends lost 3 bases and 2 bases, in that order; junction bases with no gene match: 10. CDR1 is MNHEY, CDR2 SMNVEV, per germline (reference sequence). The CDR3 runs 17 residues. The study ran its PCR with 60 Vbeta and 13 Jbeta primers. The method was immunoSEQ multiplex PCR; TCRdb's version includes in-frame clones alone and lacks a portion of them. The repertoire holds around 100,000 clones, with roughly 82% as singletons. Material: PBMCs. The clonotype comes from a man younger than 45 in good health and CMV-seropositive. The V call is TRBV27, the J call TRBJ2-7; 10 bases are a match to TRBD1. CDR3 amino acids: CASSFYPPGTGAYEQYF. The CDR3 DNA is TGTGCCAGCAGTTTCTATCCCCCCGGGACAGGGGCCTACGAGCAGTACTTC.